These T cell receptor beta chains were read from a single sample in a study of blood T cells in healthy people across ages. Via MiXCR, TCRdb re-called the 5' RACE reads, giving one row per CDR3 protein. The sample shows 1.8 million or so distinct CDR3 sequences, 35% to 50% of them seen only once. The sequenced sample was blood. Source of these receptors: a human donor in good health. Each CDR3 is given with its conserved first and last residue. D genes are given only for firm matches. Only part of the rows carry a size: once, few, many, or a class if the clone is expanded.

V	size	J	D	DNA	CDR3
TRBV9	NA	TRBJ2-5	NA	TGTGCCAGCAGCCACCAGGGGGGACACCAAGAGACCCAGTACTTC	CASSHQGGHQETQYF
TRBV28	NA	TRBJ2-7	NA	TGTGCCAGTGGTACCGGGACACCCTACGAGCAGTACTTC	CASGTGTPYEQYF
TRBV7-3	NA	TRBJ1-4	NA	TGTGCCAGCAGCTTAAAGGGCGTTGCAACTAATGAAAAACTGTTTTTT	CASSLKGVATNEKLFF
TRBV29-1	NA	TRBJ2-3	NA	TGCAGCGTGGCCAGGGGGGGGGGAGGCACAGATACGCAGTATTTT	CSVARGGGGTDTQYF
TRBV5-1	NA	TRBJ1-1	NA	TGCGCCAGCAGCCTAACCCCGGCCGTGAACACTGAAGCTTTCTTT	CASSLTPAVNTEAFF
TRBV3-1	NA	TRBJ2-7	TRBD1	TGTGCCAGCAGTGGACAGGGGGGGACCTCCGAGCAGTACTTC	CASSGQGGTSEQYF
TRBV6-6	NA	TRBJ2-7	NA	TGTGCCAGCAGTATTAGGAGCTACGAGCAGTACTTC	CASSIRSYEQYF
TRBV20-1	once	TRBJ2-7	NA	TGCTGTGCTAGAGACCCGGACAGCCACCCCTACGAGCAGTACTTC	CCARDPDSHPYEQYF
TRBV12-3/TRBV12-4	NA	TRBJ1-5	TRBD1	TGTGTCAGCAGCCAAACAGGGGGCAATCAGCCCCAGCATTTT	CVSSQTGGNQPQHF
TRBV20-1	few	TRBJ2-5	TRBD1	TGCAGTTCCGGGACAGGGAAAGAGACCCAGTACTTC	CSSGTGKETQYF
TRBV7-9	NA	TRBJ1-5	NA	TGTGCCAGCAGTCCTAAAGGTGACACCTATCAGCCCCAGCATTTT	CASSPKGDTYQPQHF
TRBV19	NA	TRBJ2-1	TRBD1	TGTGCCAGTAGTACCAGACAGGGTGGAGTGAATGAGCAGTTCTTC	CASSTRQGGVNEQFF
TRBV27	NA	TRBJ2-7	NA	TGTGCCAGCAGTTTAATGGCAGCCTCCTACGAGCAGTACTTC	CASSLMAASYEQYF
TRBV6-1	NA	TRBJ2-7	TRBD2	TGTGCCAGCAGCGATTTGGTCGCGGGGGGGCCCTACGAGCAGTACTTC	CASSDLVAGGPYEQYF
TRBV12-3/TRBV12-4	few	TRBJ2-7	NA	TGTGCCAGCAGTTTCCACGAAGGGAATCCCTACGAGCAGTACTTC	CASSFHEGNPYEQYF
TRBV11-3	NA	TRBJ1-1	TRBD1	TGTGCCAGCACCAGGGGGACAGGGGTGACTGAAGCTTTCTTT	CASTRGTGVTEAFF
TRBV3-1	few	TRBJ1-4	NA	TGTGCCAGCAGCCAATCAGGGGCTGTTGCAACTAATGAAAAACTGTTTTTT	CASSQSGAVATNEKLFF
TRBV12-3/TRBV12-4	few	TRBJ1-2	NA	TGTGCCAGCAGTCCGGAACTACTCTATGGCTACACCTTC	CASSPELLYGYTF
TRBV5-5	NA	TRBJ1-5	TRBD1	TGTGCCAGCAGCTTGGGACAGGGGGCCGGTGATCAGCCCCAGCATTTT	CASSLGQGAGDQPQHF
TRBV4-1	NA	TRBJ2-4	TRBD1	TGCACCAGCAGCCAAGACGGCCCACAGGGGTTCGGCGAAAACATTCAGTACTTC	CTSSQDGPQGFGENIQYF
TRBV4-3	few	TRBJ2-3	NA	TGCGCCAGCAGCCAAGGCCCGGCCCCGACCACAGATACGCAGTATTTT	CASSQGPAPTTDTQYF
TRBV28	NA	TRBJ2-1	NA	TGTGCCACCAACCGGGGTCTCAATGAGCAGTTCTTC	CATNRGLNEQFF
TRBV7-6	few	TRBJ1-2	NA	TGTGCCAGCAGCCTTTTGGGCTACTATGGCTACACCTTC	CASSLLGYYGYTF
TRBV3-1	NA	TRBJ1-2	NA	TGTGCCAGCAGCTCTCAAGGCTGGCTGAACTATGGCTACACCTTC	CASSSQGWLNYGYTF
TRBV20-1	few	TRBJ2-1	NA	TGCAGTGTTCCCCTATCAGCCTCCCGGATTAATGAGCAGTTCTTC	CSVPLSASRINEQFF
TRBV2	few	TRBJ2-1	NA	TGTGCCAGCAGGGGAGGCAGGTTCAATGAGCAGTTCTTC	CASRGGRFNEQFF
TRBV5-6	NA	TRBJ1-4	TRBD1	TGTGCCAGCAGTCCAACCCTAGCGGGACAGGGGAATGAAAAACTGTTTTTT	CASSPTLAGQGNEKLFF
TRBV2	NA	TRBJ2-3	NA	TGTGCCAGCAGTGAAACCCCACTCCTAGGCGGGTTTGGGGAGGCAGATACGCAGTATTTT	CASSETPLLGGFGEADTQYF
TRBV11-1	few	TRBJ2-7	NA	TGTGCCAGCAGCTCCGGGGACGGATTCTACGAGCAGTACTTC	CASSSGDGFYEQYF
TRBV5-6	NA	TRBJ2-1	NA	TGTGCCAGCAGCTCAGCTGTGCGCTCCTACAATGAGCAGTTCTTC	CASSSAVRSYNEQFF
TRBV29-1	few	TRBJ1-6	NA	TGCAGCGTTGGCGTGGAGGGGAATTCACCCCTCCACTTT	CSVGVEGNSPLHF
TRBV7-2	NA	TRBJ2-7	TRBD2	TGTGCCAGCAGCTTAGGGAGCGGGGGTTTCTACGAGCAGTACTTC	CASSLGSGGFYEQYF
TRBV9	few	TRBJ2-7	NA	TGTGCCAGCAGCCCTCGGACAGCACTATATAACGAGCAGTACTTC	CASSPRTALYNEQYF
TRBV13	few	TRBJ1-2	NA	TGTGCCAGCAGCTTAGGGGGTAGCCCGAATGGCTACACCTTC	CASSLGGSPNGYTF
TRBV29-1	NA	TRBJ2-1	NA	TGCAGCGTCTCAAAACGTGAATTCAATGAGCAGTTCTTC	CSVSKREFNEQFF
TRBV4-2	few	TRBJ2-7	NA	TGTGCCAGCAGCCAGGATCTAGCCCACTCCTACGAGCAGTACTTC	CASSQDLAHSYEQYF
TRBV20-1	once	TRBJ1-2	TRBD1	TGCAGTGCTAGAGATCAACAGGGGGCATTAGGATATGGCTGCACCTTC	CSARDQQGALGYGCTF
TRBV20-1	NA	TRBJ1-5	NA	TGCAGTGCCCAGGGGCGCTTTTTGCCCCAGCATTTT	CSAQGRFLPQHF
TRBV7-9	NA	TRBJ2-3	NA	TGTGCCAGCATCTCAGAGGGAACCGCCTACACAGATACGCAGTATTTT	CASISEGTAYTDTQYF
TRBV3-1	NA	TRBJ1-2	NA	TGTGCCAGCAGCTTCCTGGACGGCATCGGGGGCTACACCTTC	CASSFLDGIGGYTF
TRBV7-9	NA	TRBJ1-2	TRBD1	TGTGCCAGCAGCTTAGAGGGGGCTCCCTGTGGCTACACCTTC	CASSLEGAPCGYTF
TRBV7-6	few	TRBJ2-3	NA	TGTGCCAGCAGTGCCCTCAGCCCGGGAGCAGATACGCAGTATTTT	CASSALSPGADTQYF
TRBV7-2	NA	TRBJ1-1	TRBD1	TGTGCCAGCAGCTTAGCCAGGGGGGGTGAAGCTTTCTTT	CASSLARGGEAFF
TRBV29-1	few	TRBJ2-5	NA	TGCAGCGTTGGAAACGCAGAGACCCAGTACTTC	CSVGNAETQYF
TRBV7-6	NA	TRBJ2-7	TRBD1	TGTGCCAGCAGCTTGGGACAGGGCCCCGAGCAGTACTTC	CASSLGQGPEQYF
TRBV29-1	few	TRBJ2-7	NA	TGCAGCGTTTCCGGCACTAGCAACGAGCAGTACTTC	CSVSGTSNEQYF